This T cell receptor (beta chain) appears in the sequencing data of a study of long-term antiretroviral therapy in people with HIV. Version v3.0 of the immunoSEQ assay was performed at survey level. Data came from immunoSEQ multiplex PCR; TCRdb stores just in-frame clones and leaves some out. The sample has about 39,000 clones, about 86% seen once; the top ten hold roughly 3.9%. CDR1 and CDR2 (germline): KGHSH, LQKENI. This CDR3 region has 15 residues. V was pared by 2 bases and J by 2 bases, with 10 bases between. The chain recombines TRBV18 with TRBJ1-5; no definite D call. Sequencing was performed on unsorted PBMCs, taken just before starting antiretroviral therapy. The clonotype comes from a woman between 18 and 29 years old with HIV. CDR3 sequence (DNA): TGTGCCAGCTCACCAAATGAGGGCGGCAATCAGCCCCAGCATTTT. Its protein is CASSPNEGGNQPQHF.